One and the same sample provided the 19 T cell receptor beta chains below, sequenced in a study of beta chain features in type 1 diabetes. The investigators reverse transcribed all of the isolated RNA, so they sequenced expressed TCRB transcripts. Produced via immunoSEQ multiplex PCR; TCRdb's table is partial and in-frame only. The repertoire holds about 160,000 clones, with 63% as singletons. Findings of the study overall: All four CD4+ subsets of Type 1 diabetes patients contained TCRB CDR3s that were moderately but significantly shorter.

Their cognate antigens are unknown. Material: naive CD4+ T cells from blood. The source is a man aged 25-45 years with type 1 diabetes.

The chain uses TRBV29-1 and TRBJ1-2; TRBD1 is a possible D gene (5 bases). The length of the CDR3 is 15 residues. The ends were cut back, 7 bases at V and 0 bases at J, with 18 bases in the middle. Germline CDR1 reads SQVTM; CDR2 reads ANQGSEA. This CDR3 is CSDGERDAANYGYTF. The CDR3 DNA sequence: TGCAGCGATGGGGAGCGGGACGCAGCTAACTATGGCTACACCTTC.

This chain uses TRBV29-1 with TRBJ2-1; weak D call: TRBD2 (6 bases). Trimming pared 1 base from V and 5 bases from J, leaving 12 bases between. This CDR3 spans 14 amino acids. From germline, CDR1 is SQVTM and CDR2 ANQGSEA. The CDR3 nucleotides are TGCAGCGTTGAAGGGGGGGTTGGCAACAATGAGCAGTTCTTC. Translated: CSVEGGVGNNEQFF.

V gene TRBV4-3 combines with J gene TRBJ2-1; 8 bases are shared with TRBD1. Germline CDR1 and CDR2: LGHNA and YSLEER. The junction had 9 bases not matched to a gene; V was cut back by 2 bases and J by 3 bases. CDR3 length: 17 amino acids. The CDR3 DNA reads as TGCGCCAGCAGCCAACAGTCGGACAGGGTAAACTACAATGAGCAGTTCTTC. As protein: CASSQQSDRVNYNEQFF.

The chain employs TRBV7-8 and TRBJ2-3, with 8 bases matching TRBD1. Germline V gene lookup returns CDR1 SGHVS and CDR2 FQNEAQ. V shed 2 bases, J shed 1 base, and the junction held 5 bases outside the gene matches. This CDR3 has 16 amino acids. The CDR3 spells CASSLTNRGGTDTQYF. DNA of the CDR3: TGTGCCAGCAGCTTAACTAACAGGGGGGGCACAGATACGCAGTATTTT.

This clone has a handful of counts. The rearrangement uses TRBV20-1 and TRBJ2-5, with D uncertain. The germline gives CDR1 DFQATT, CDR2 SNEGSKA (reference sequence). The CDR3 loop spans 11 amino acids. V was shortened by 4 bases and J by 4 bases, with 7 bases between the two germline ends. CDR3 loop: CSATDGETQYF. CDR3 coding DNA: TGCAGTGCTACGGACGGAGAGACCCAGTACTTC.

The CDR3 sequence: CASSSEQGANEQFF. The CDR3 DNA is TGTGCCAGCAGTTCCGAACAGGGGGCGAATGAGCAGTTCTTC. The V call is TRBV28, the J call TRBJ2-1; TRBD1 matches 9 bases. This CDR3 has 14 amino acids. With 4 bases clipped from V and 7 bases from J, the junction kept 5 bases outside the gene matches. Germline V gene sequence: CDR1 MDHEN, CDR2 SYDVKM.

The sample holds one count of this clone. CDR3 loop: CASSAQGDTEAFF. CDR3 in DNA: TGTGCCAGCAGCGCACAAGGGGACACTGAAGCTTTCTTT. The chain couples TRBV7-2 to TRBJ1-1; a possible D gene is TRBD1 (5 bases). The CDR3 contains 13 residues. In germline, CDR1 is SGHTA, CDR2 FQGNSA. V lost 5 bases to trimming and J lost 3 bases, with 10 bases between them.

V is TRBV25-1 and J is TRBJ2-2, with a weak D call TRBD1 (6 bases). CDR3 size: 15 residues. The germline V and J ends were trimmed by 5 bases and 0 bases, with 10 bases remaining between them. Germline values: CDR1 MGHDK, CDR2 SYGVNS. For the CDR3, the DNA is TGTGCCAGCAGTAATGACAGGCCGAACACCGGGGAGCTGTTTTTT. Protein product: CASSNDRPNTGELFF.

The rearrangement joins TRBV9 to TRBJ1-1; D might be TRBD1 (5 bases). CDR1 and CDR2 from the germline V gene are SGDLS and YYNGEE. V lost 0 bases and J 4 bases, leaving 10 bases between the germline ends. There are 14 residues in the CDR3. CDR3 nucleotides: TGTGCCAGCAGCGTAGCAGGGTTGAGCACTGAAGCTTTCTTT. This translates into CASSVAGLSTEAFF.

The genes are TRBV7-9 and TRBJ2-4; TRBD2 is a possible D gene (5 bases). The CDR3 is 11 residues long. CDR1 is SEHNR and CDR2 is FQNEAQ in the germline V gene (reference sequence). The ends were cut back, 5 bases at V and 11 bases at J, with 10 bases in the middle. CDR3 loop: CASSAGQVQYF. CDR3 nucleotide sequence: TGTGCCAGCAGCGCGGGCCAAGTTCAGTACTTC.

This clone was recorded a few times. The junction shows a germline mismatch at one end, possibly a read error. J is TRBJ1-1 and V is TRBV29-1; D ambiguous. This CDR3 has 9 amino acids. Germline V gives CDR1 SQVTM, CDR2 ANQGSEA. CDR3 in DNA: TGCAGCGTTGATAAAACGTTCTTGTTT. It yields the protein CSVDKTFLF.

The rearrangement uses TRBV4-3 and TRBJ1-5, with unresolved D. CDR3 size: 13 residues. Germline V gene lookup returns CDR1 LGHNA and CDR2 YSLEER. V was clipped by 2 bases and J by 5 bases, with 7 bases between them. The CDR3 region has the DNA TGCGCCAGCAGCCAAAGCACAGATCAGCCCCAGCATTTT. It is translated as CASSQSTDQPQHF.

This clone was seen just once. The V and J genes are TRBV30 and TRBJ1-3, with no clear D. CDR1 and CDR2 (germline): GTSNPN, SVGIG (reference sequence). The V and J ends lost 1 base and 8 bases respectively, with 9 bases between them. CDR3 size: 12 residues. Here the CDR3 DNA reads TGTGCCTGGAGTGAAACGTGGGACACCATATATTTT. Translated, it gives CAWSETWDTIYF.

The rearrangement joins TRBV29-1 to TRBJ1-2; no clear D gene. Germline CDR1 SQVTM, CDR2 ANQGSEA. V was trimmed by 7 bases and J by 0 bases, leaving 6 bases between them. CDR3 size: 11 residues. The DNA of the CDR3 is TGCAGCGGTTTTACTAACTATGGCTACACCTTC. Translated: CSGFTNYGYTF.

The V gene is TRBV30, the J gene TRBJ1-4; D is uncertain. The V end lost 3 bases, the J end lost 7 bases, and 12 bases lay between the germline ends. The CDR3 consists of 13 residues. CDR1 is GTSNPN and CDR2 is SVGIG in the germline V gene (reference sequence). The CDR3 region is CAWRLGPVEKLFF. As DNA, the CDR3 is TGTGCCTGGAGACTCGGGCCGGTTGAAAAACTGTTTTTT.

The V gene is TRBV30, the J gene TRBJ1-2; D ambiguous. Germline V gene lookup returns CDR1 GTSNPN and CDR2 SVGIG (reference sequence). V lost 1 base, J lost 5 bases, and 11 bases lay in between. The length of the CDR3 is 13 residues. The CDR3 bases are TGTGCCTGGAGTGCGGACGGATTATATGGCTACACCTTC. Translated, it gives CAWSADGLYGYTF. Using reference TRBV30 and TRBJ1-2 for the parts outside the CDR3, the full variable domain is SQTIHQWPATLVQPVGSPLSLECTVEGTSNPNLYWYRQAAGRGLQLLFYSVGIGQISSEVPQNLSASRPQDRQFILSSKKLLLSDSGFYLCAWSADGLYGYTFGSGTRLTVV.

The rearrangement uses TRBV4-3 and TRBJ2-1, with 10 bases fitting TRBD2. Germline CDR1 and CDR2: LGHNA and YSLEER. Unmatched junction bases numbered 6, after V lost 1 base and J lost 6 bases. The CDR3 runs 16 residues. As DNA, the CDR3 is TGCGCCAGCAGCCAAGCACCTAGCGGGGGACGCAATGAGCAGTTCTTC. Amino acids: CASSQAPSGGRNEQFF.

The chain uses TRBV7-9 and TRBJ1-4; 7 bases are shared with TRBD1. Unmatched junction bases numbered 9, after V lost 4 bases and J lost 4 bases. Germline V gene lookup returns CDR1 SEHNR and CDR2 FQNEAQ (reference sequence). CDR3 size: 16 residues. The CDR3 protein is CASSSLTGAGNEKLFF. The CDR3 DNA reads as TGTGCCAGCAGCTCACTTACAGGGGCGGGTAATGAAAAACTGTTTTTT.

J is TRBJ2-7 and V is TRBV30; D possibly matches TRBD1 or TRBD2 (5 bases each). Trimming pared 4 bases from V and 1 base from J, leaving 14 bases between. This CDR3 contains 14 residues. In germline, CDR1 is GTSNPN, CDR2 SVGIG (reference sequence). CDR3 bases: TGTGCCTGGACCCCCGGGACCGCATCCTACGAGCAGTACTTC. This codes for CAWTPGTASYEQYF.